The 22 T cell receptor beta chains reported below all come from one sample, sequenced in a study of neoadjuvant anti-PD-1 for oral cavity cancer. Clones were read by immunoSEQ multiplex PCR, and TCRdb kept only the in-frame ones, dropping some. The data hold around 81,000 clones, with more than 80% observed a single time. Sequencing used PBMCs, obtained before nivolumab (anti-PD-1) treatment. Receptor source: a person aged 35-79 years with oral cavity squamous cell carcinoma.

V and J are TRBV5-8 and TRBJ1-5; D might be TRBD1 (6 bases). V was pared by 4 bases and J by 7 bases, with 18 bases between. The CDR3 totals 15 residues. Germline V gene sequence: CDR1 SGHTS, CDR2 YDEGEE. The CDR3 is CASSHVTGSGQPQHF. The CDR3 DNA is TGTGCCAGCAGCCATGTAACAGGGTCTGGACAGCCCCAGCATTTT.

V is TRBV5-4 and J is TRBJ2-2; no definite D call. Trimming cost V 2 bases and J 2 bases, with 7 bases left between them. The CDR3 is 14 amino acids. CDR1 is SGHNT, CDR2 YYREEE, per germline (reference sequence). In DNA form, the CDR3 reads TGTGCCAGCAGCTTTACAAGTAACACCGGGGAGCTGTTTTTT. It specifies CASSFTSNTGELFF.

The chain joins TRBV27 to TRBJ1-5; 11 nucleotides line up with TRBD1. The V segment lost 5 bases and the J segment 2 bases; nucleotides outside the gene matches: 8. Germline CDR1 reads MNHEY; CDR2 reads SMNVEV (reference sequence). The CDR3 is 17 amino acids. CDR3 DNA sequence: TGTGCCAGCAGTGCCCGGGACAGGGGGTTGGGCAATCAGCCCCAGCATTTT. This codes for CASSARDRGLGNQPQHF.

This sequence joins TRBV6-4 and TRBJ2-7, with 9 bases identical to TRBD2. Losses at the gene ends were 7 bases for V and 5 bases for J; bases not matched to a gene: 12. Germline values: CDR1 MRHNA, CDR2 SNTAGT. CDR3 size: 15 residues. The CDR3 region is CASIPQGGRGHEQYF. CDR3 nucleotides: TGTGCCAGCATCCCTCAGGGCGGGAGGGGCCACGAGCAGTACTTC.

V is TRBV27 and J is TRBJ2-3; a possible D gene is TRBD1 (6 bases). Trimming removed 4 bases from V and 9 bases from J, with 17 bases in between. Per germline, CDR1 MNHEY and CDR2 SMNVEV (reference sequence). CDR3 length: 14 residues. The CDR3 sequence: CASSSGIMQGTQYF. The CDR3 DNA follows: TGTGCCAGCAGTTCGGGGATAATGCAGGGGACGCAGTATTTT.

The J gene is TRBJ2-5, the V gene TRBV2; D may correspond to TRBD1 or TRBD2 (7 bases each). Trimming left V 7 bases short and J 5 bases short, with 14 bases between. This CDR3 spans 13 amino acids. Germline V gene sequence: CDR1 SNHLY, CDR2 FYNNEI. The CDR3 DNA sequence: TGTGCCAGCACCAGGGGGAGGGGGGAGACCCAGTACTTC. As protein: CASTRGRGETQYF. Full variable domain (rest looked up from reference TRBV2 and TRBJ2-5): EPEVTQTPSHQVTQMGQEVILRCVPISNHLYFYWYRQILGQKVEFLVSFYNNEISEKSEIFDDQFSVERPDGSNFTLKIRSTKLEDSAMYFCASTRGRGETQYFGPGTRLLVL.

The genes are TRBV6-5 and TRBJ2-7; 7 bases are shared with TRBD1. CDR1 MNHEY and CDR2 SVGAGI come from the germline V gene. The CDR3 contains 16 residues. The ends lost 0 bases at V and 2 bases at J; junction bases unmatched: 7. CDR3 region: CASSYSAGGEAYEQYF. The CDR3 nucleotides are TGTGCCAGCAGTTACTCTGCAGGGGGAGAGGCCTACGAGCAGTACTTC.

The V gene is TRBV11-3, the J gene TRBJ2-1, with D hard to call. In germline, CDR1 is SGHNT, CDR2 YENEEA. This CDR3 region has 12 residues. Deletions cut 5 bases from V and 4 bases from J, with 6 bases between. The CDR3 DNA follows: TGTGCCAGCAGCCTCCAATACAATGAGCAGTTCTTC. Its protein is CASSLQYNEQFF. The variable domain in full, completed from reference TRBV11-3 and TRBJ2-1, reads EAGVVQSPRYKIIEKKQPVAFWCNPISGHNTLYWYLQNLGQGPELLIRYENEEAVDDSQLPKDRFSAERLKGVDSTLKIQPAELGDSAVYLCASSLQYNEQFFGPGTRLTVL.

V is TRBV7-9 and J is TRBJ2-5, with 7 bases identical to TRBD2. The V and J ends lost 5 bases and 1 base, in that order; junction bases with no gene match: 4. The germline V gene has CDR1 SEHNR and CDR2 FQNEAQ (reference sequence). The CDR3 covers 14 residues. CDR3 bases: TGTGCCAGCAGCCGCGGGACTACCCAAGAGACCCAGTACTTC. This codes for CASSRGTTQETQYF. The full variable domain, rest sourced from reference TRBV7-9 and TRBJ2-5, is DTGVSQNPRHKITKRGQNVTFRCDPISEHNRLYWYRQTLGQGPEFLTYFQNEAQLEKSRLLSDRFSAERPKGSFSTLEIQRTEQGDSAMYLCASSRGTTQETQYFGPGTRLLVL.

The CDR3 sequence is CASSVGGGYYGYTF. In nucleotides, the CDR3 is TGTGCCAGCAGCGTAGGTGGGGGGTACTATGGCTACACCTTC. V is TRBV27 and J is TRBJ1-2; possibly TRBD1 for D (5 bases). This CDR3 region has 14 residues. The germline V gene has CDR1 MNHEY and CDR2 SMNVEV (reference sequence). Deletions cut 6 bases from V and 3 bases from J, with 14 bases between.

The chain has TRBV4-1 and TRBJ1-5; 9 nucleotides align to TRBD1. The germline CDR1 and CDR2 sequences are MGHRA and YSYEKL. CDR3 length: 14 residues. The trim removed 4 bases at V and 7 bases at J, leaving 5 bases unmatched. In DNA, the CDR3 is TGCGCCAGCAGCCTACAGGGGGCAGGGCAGCCCCAGCATTTT. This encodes CASSLQGAGQPQHF.

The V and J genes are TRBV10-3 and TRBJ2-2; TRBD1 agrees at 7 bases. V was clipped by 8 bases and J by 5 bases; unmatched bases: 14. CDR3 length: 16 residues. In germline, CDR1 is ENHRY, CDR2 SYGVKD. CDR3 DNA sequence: TGTGCCATCGGGCAGGGGCCAGGGGGACATACCGGGGAGCTGTTTTTT. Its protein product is CAIGQGPGGHTGELFF.

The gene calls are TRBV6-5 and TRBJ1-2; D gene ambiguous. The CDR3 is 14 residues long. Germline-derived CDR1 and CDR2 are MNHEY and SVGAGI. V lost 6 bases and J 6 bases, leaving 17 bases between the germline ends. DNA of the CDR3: TGTGCCAGCAGCTACCTGGCAGGTGGGGATGGCTACACCTTC. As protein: CASSYLAGGDGYTF.

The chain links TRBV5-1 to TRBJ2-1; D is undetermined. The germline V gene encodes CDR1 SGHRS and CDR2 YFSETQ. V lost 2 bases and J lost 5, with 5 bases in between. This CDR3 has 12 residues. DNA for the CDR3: TGCGCCAGCAGCTTCCAGGACAATGAGCAGTTCTTC. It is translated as CASSFQDNEQFF.

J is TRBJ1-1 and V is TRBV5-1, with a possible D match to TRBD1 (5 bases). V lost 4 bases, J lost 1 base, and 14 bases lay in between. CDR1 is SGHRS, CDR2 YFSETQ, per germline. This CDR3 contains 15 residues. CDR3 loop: CASSQGALGNTEAFF. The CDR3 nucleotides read TGCGCCAGCAGCCAAGGGGCCCTAGGGAACACTGAAGCTTTCTTT.

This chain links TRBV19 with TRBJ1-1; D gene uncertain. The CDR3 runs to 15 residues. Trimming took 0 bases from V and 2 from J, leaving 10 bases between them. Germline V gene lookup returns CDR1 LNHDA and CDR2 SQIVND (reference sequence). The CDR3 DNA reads TGTGCCAGTAGTATAGATGCGGGGTCAAACACTGAAGCTTTCTTT. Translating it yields CASSIDAGSNTEAFF.

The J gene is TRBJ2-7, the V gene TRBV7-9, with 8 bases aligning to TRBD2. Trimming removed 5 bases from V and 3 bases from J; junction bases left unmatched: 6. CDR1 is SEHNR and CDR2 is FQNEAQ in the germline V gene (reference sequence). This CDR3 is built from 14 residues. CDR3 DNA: TGTGCCAGCAGCCCCGGGACTAGTCTCTACGAGCAGTACTTC. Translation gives CASSPGTSLYEQYF. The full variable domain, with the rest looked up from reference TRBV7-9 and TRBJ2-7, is DTGVSQNPRHKITKRGQNVTFRCDPISEHNRLYWYRQTLGQGPEFLTYFQNEAQLEKSRLLSDRFSAERPKGSFSTLEIQRTEQGDSAMYLCASSPGTSLYEQYFGPGTRLTVT.

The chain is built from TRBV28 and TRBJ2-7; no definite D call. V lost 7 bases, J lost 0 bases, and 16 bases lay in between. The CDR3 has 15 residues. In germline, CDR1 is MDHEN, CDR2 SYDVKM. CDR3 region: CASTPLPTISYEQYF. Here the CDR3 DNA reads TGTGCCAGCACTCCTTTGCCCACAATCTCCTACGAGCAGTACTTC.

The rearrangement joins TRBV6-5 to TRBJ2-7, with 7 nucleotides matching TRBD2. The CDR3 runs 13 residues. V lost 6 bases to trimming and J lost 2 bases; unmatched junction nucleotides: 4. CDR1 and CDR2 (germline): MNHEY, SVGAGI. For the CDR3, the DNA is TGTGCCAGCAGCCCTAGCGGACCCTACGAGCAGTACTTC. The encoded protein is CASSPSGPYEQYF.

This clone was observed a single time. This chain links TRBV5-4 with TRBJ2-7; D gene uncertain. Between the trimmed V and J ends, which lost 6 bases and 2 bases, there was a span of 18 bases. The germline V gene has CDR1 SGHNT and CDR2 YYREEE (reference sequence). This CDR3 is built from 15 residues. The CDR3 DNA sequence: TGTGCCAGCACCGACACCGGGTCCGCGACCTACGAGCAGTACTTC. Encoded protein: CASTDTGSATYEQYF.

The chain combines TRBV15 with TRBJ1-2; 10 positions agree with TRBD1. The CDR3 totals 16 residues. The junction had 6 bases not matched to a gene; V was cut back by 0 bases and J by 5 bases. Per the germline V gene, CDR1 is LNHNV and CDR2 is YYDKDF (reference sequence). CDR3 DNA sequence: TGTGCCACCAGCAGAGATCTCCCGGGACAGGGGTATGGCTACACCTTC. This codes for CATSRDLPGQGYGYTF.

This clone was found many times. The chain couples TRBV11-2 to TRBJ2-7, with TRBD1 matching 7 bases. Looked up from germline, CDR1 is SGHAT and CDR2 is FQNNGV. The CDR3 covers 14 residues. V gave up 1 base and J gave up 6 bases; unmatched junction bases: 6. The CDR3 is CASSLGQGVVEQYF. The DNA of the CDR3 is TGTGCCAGCAGCTTAGGGCAGGGGGTCGTCGAGCAGTACTTC.